The sequence of this TCR beta chain was determined in a study of blood T cell repertoires in COVID-19 (dated by TCRdb to 2018 to 2020). Turning to the overall study: The collaborator samples originated in the United States, Italy and Spain and spanned the acute and convalescent phases of COVID-19. The material from the prospective study consisted of cDNA or gDNA derived from T cells, B-cell-depleted T cells, or PBMCs. Subjects who had been exposed to COVID-19, were actively infected with it, or had recovered from it provided the deeply sampled blood TCRbeta repertoires that made up the dataset. The samples were drawn from the first 160 participants of the ongoing ImmuneRACE study and from 950 to 1,500 subjects provided by 6 global collaborators. HLA class I and class II types, where available, came from metadata supplied by the sample provider rather than from assay-based typing. A de-identified subject ID, COVID-19 status, age in years and sex were almost always included in the sample metadata. The repertoires were made available in a free public database intended to serve as a resource for research on the immune response to SARS-CoV-2. General findings and caveats noted by the study authors: How much clinical and demographic metadata was included differed by source and by participant, and the metadata was provided uncurated.

A second Seattle source provided samples from volunteer blood donors who had recovered from COVID-19. Whole blood was collected in K2EDTA tubes by collaborating institutions according to the institutions' own protocols. Collaborator samples were shipped for TCRbeta analysis as frozen whole blood, isolated PBMCs, or DNA extracted from either sample type. TCRbeta CDR3 regions were amplified from genomic DNA by means of the immunoSEQ Assay, a bias-controlled multiplex PCR. Per the original workflow: Nucleated cell counts per sample were estimated from amplification of reference gene primers within the assay. To quantify the absolute abundance of each unique TCRbeta CDR3 rearrangement, sequence reads were collapsed and filtered. For each sample, productive Simpson clonality was calculated by taking the square root of Simpson's diversity index across productive rearrangements. TCRdb limited this immuneACCESS table to in-frame rearrangements with V and J called. A share of clones is missing; checked studies link under half to unresolved V genes, and the rest is unexplained. The DNA gave D and trimming, while V, J and clone size come from that table. The sample table shows around 170,000 clones, and about nine tenths are seen once. The top ten clones comprise 1.5% to 2% of the sample.

The CDR3 has 13 amino acids, counting the end cysteine and phenylalanine. Just CDR3 DNA is preserved here, 39 bases in frame from base 1. Sequences MNHEY (CDR1) and SVGAGI (CDR2) are obtained from the germline V gene. From V the trimming removes 2 bases and from J it removes 7 bases, while the gene matches leave 2 bases of the junction unaccounted for. For this clone: The antigen it binds to is not known. The input lacks base qualities; no much larger clone sits a single base away.

Recombination linked TRBV6-5 to TRBJ1-3, and 7 junctional nucleotides match TRBD1. Sequencing input: peripheral blood. This sequence was found in a man in his late teens or twenties who had recovered from COVID-19. The CDR3: CASSYTQGNTIYF. The base sequence is TGTGCCAGCAGTTACACACAGGGGAACACCATATATTTT.